The 10 T cell receptor beta chains below were found in one sample sequenced in a study of blood T cells in healthy people across ages. The use of a sample-barcoded 5' primer and a J-beta primer mix characterized a second PCR of roughly 6 to 11 cycles. TCRdb recomputed calls from the 5' RACE reads with MiXCR, one row per CDR3 protein. The sample comprises 1.8 million or so distinct CDR3 sequences, about two fifths of which are singletons, and 23% rests with the top ten. Input material: blood. The receptors were sampled from a human donor in good health.

This clonotype was detected a few times. The chain has TRBV6-2 or TRBV6-3 and TRBJ1-1, with D unclear. The CDR3 extends over 11 amino acids. Between the trimmed V and J ends, which lost 5 bases and 4 bases, there was a span of 5 bases. Germline lookup yields CDR1 MNHEY and CDR2 SVGEGT. The CDR3 DNA reads as TGTGCCAGCAGTCGGGTCACTGAAGCTTTCTTT. It translates to CASSRVTEAFF.

The V call is TRBV30, the J call TRBJ2-3, with a tentative D call TRBD2 (6 bases). Germline V gene sequence: CDR1 GTSNPN, CDR2 SVGIG (reference sequence). The CDR3 has 15 residues. The ends were cut back, 0 bases at V and 11 bases at J, with 21 bases in the middle. The CDR3 spells CAWSVEEGRWGGQYF. For the CDR3, the DNA is TGTGCCTGGAGTGTAGAGGAGGGGCGGTGGGGTGGGCAGTATTTT.

This clonotype has a handful of counts. This chain joins TRBV7-2 and TRBJ2-7; TRBD2 is a possible D gene (5 bases). V lost 5 bases and J lost 1, with 15 bases in between. Germline assignment: CDR1 SGHTA and CDR2 FQGNSA. The CDR3 sequence is 15 residues long. As DNA, the CDR3 is TGTGCCAGCAGCACAGCGGACGCAAGGTCCTACGAGCAGTACTTC. This gives the protein CASSTADARSYEQYF.

In its sample, this clonotype was seen a few times. The genes are TRBV7-8 and TRBJ2-7; TRBD2 agrees at 7 bases. Germline V gene sequence: CDR1 SGHVS, CDR2 FQNEAQ. The trim removed 4 bases at V and 4 bases at J, leaving 19 bases unmatched. The CDR3 is 18 residues long. Here the CDR3 DNA reads TGTGCCAGCAGCTCAAGGGGACCCCTAGCGGAGACGGGGTACGAGCAGTACTTC. Its translation: CASSSRGPLAETGYEQYF.

The J gene is TRBJ1-2, the V gene TRBV6-6; D gene uncertain. V lost 0 bases to trimming and J lost 8 bases, with 10 bases between them. This CDR3 spans 13 amino acids. The germline gives CDR1 MNHNY, CDR2 SVGAGI (reference sequence). The CDR3 region is CASSYSWVGGYTF. As DNA, the CDR3 is TGTGCCAGCAGTTACTCATGGGTGGGCGGCTACACCTTC.

The V call is TRBV5-1, the J call TRBJ2-1; TRBD1 aligns across 9 bases. The CDR3 length is 16 residues. The V and J ends lost 1 base and 8 bases, in that order; junction bases with no gene match: 10. The V gene's germline CDR1 is SGHRS and CDR2 YFSETQ. The CDR3 DNA sequence: TGCGCCAGCAGCTTGTCGCGGACAGGGGTGTTTGATGAGCAGTTCTTC. It codes for CASSLSRTGVFDEQFF.

V and J are TRBV5-1 and TRBJ2-7; 7 bases are a match to TRBD2. The CDR3 is 14 residues long. V shed 2 bases and J 3 bases; nucleotides not matched to a gene: 5. Germline V gene data show CDR1 as SGHRS and CDR2 as YFSETQ. The chain's CDR3 is CASSLTTSDYEQYF. CDR3 coding DNA: TGCGCCAGCAGCTTAACTACTAGCGACTACGAGCAGTACTTC.

V and J are TRBV10-3 and TRBJ2-1, with 12 bases lining up with TRBD2. CDR1 ENHRY and CDR2 SYGVKD come from the germline V gene. With 4 bases clipped from V and 4 bases from J, the junction kept 5 bases outside the gene matches. CDR3 length: 16 residues. The CDR3, as DNA: TGTGCCATCAGTGGGACTAGCGGGGACCCTTACAATGAGCAGTTCTTC. It is translated as CAISGTSGDPYNEQFF.

The chain carries TRBV10-3 and TRBJ1-4; possibly TRBD1 for D (5 bases). V was trimmed by 3 bases and J by 0 bases, leaving 8 bases between them. This CDR3 region has 15 residues. The germline V gene has CDR1 ENHRY and CDR2 SYGVKD. CDR3 region: CAISDPTATNEKLFF. The CDR3 DNA follows: TGTGCCATCAGTGACCCGACAGCAACTAATGAAAAACTGTTTTTT.

This chain connects TRBV28 to TRBJ1-6, with a weak D call TRBD1 (6 bases). The CDR3 is 12 amino acids. The V gene's germline CDR1 is MDHEN and CDR2 SYDVKM. Trimming took 10 bases from V and 6 from J, leaving 10 bases between them. CDR3 residues: CATQGPNSPLHF. CDR3 in DNA: TGTGCCACACAGGGTCCTAATTCACCCCTCCACTTT.